The sample holds a few counts of the clone carrying this T cell receptor beta chain. PCR involved 60 Vbeta and 13 Jbeta primers. Sequencing used immunoSEQ multiplex PCR; TCRdb keeps in-frame clones, though not all of them. The table shows fewer than 250,000 clones, with about 83% occurring only once. This sample is part of a study of cytomegalovirus exposure and HLA in healthy donors. V was pared by 5 bases and J by 8 bases, with 11 bases between. Germline V lookup: CDR1 LNHDA, CDR2 SQIVND (reference sequence). The CDR3 covers 12 residues. V is TRBV19 and J is TRBJ2-3; possible D gene TRBD2, 5 bases. The sample was PBMCs. The TCR comes from a man in his forties in good health and CMV-seronegative. CDR3 loop: CASSGWTRTQYF. The CDR3 nucleotides read TGTGCCAGTAGTGGATGGACTCGTACGCAGTATTTT.